Listed below are T cell receptor beta chains from one sample, sequenced in a study of cytomegalovirus exposure and HLA in healthy donors. Only in-frame clones appear in the TCRdb table, and some are missing; sequencing was by immunoSEQ multiplex PCR. The sample shows fewer than 200,000 clones, over 60% of them seen only once. The source material was PBMCs. These TCRs come from a woman in her 30s in good health and CMV-seronegative. The CDR3 runs from the conserved cysteine through the conserved F or W. The D gene is left open where the match is weak. Some rows have no size entry. The others give once, few or many, or a class for an expanded clone.

j_gene | d_gene | abundance | v_gene | CDR3aa | CDR3nt
TRBJ1-5 | TRBD1 | few | TRBV7-2 | CASSGQGGNQPQHF | TGTGCCAGCTCAGGACAGGGCGGCAATCAGCCCCAGCATTTT
TRBJ2-1 | - | - | TRBV20-1 | CSAGDNNEQFF | TGCAGTGCAGGGGACAACAATGAGCAGTTCTTC
TRBJ1-5 | - | once | TRBV13 | CASSLGLGNQPQHF | TGTGCCAGCAGCTTAGGCCTAGGCAATCAGCCCCAGCATTTT
TRBJ2-7 | TRBD2 | - | TRBV4-3 | CASSERRWLAGSEQYF | TGCGCCAGCAGCGAAAGACGATGGCTAGCGGGATCCGAGCAGTACTTC
TRBJ2-5 | - | few | TRBV11-3 | CASSLNRDGTQYF | TGTGCCAGCAGCTTAAACAGGGATGGGACCCAGTACTTC
TRBJ2-1 | - | - | TRBV7-9 | CASRGAQYNEQFF | TGTGCCAGCAGGGGGGCTCAATACAATGAGCAGTTCTTC
TRBJ2-1 | - | - | TRBV9 | CASSDLGSSYNEQFF | TGTGCCAGCAGTGACCTGGGGAGCTCCTACAATGAGCAGTTCTTC
TRBJ1-1 | - | - | TRBV6-5 | CASSRGTSAEAFF | TGTGCCAGCAGTCGAGGGACATCTGCTGAAGCTTTCTTT
TRBJ1-1 | TRBD1 | - | TRBV5-1 | CASSPGGGTVTEAFF | TGCGCCAGCAGCCCTGGTGGGGGGACAGTTACTGAAGCTTTCTTT
TRBJ2-3 | TRBD2 | - | TRBV2 | CASRRGERETQYF | TGTGCCAGCAGGAGGGGGGAGCGGGAGACGCAGTATTTT
TRBJ2-7 | TRBD2 | - | TRBV7-9 | CASSPLAGTYEQYF | TGTGCCAGCAGCCCGTTAGCGGGGACCTACGAGCAGTACTTC
TRBJ1-6 | - | few | TRBV4-2 | CASSQDLGGNSPLHF | TGTGCCAGCAGCCAAGATTTGGGAGGGAATTCACCCCTCCACTTT
TRBJ2-3 | - | - | TRBV7-9 | CASSLDQGRSQYF | TGTGCCAGCAGCTTAGATCAAGGCAGGTCGCAGTATTTT
TRBJ2-5 | TRBD2 | once | TRBV2 | CASSGLAGGQVETQYF | TGTGCCAGCAGTGGGCTAGCGGGGGGGCAGGTGGAGACCCAGTACTTC
TRBJ1-2 | TRBD1 | few | TRBV4-2 | CASSQPDRGDYGYTF | TGTGCCAGCAGCCAACCCGACAGGGGGGACTATGGCTACACCTTC
TRBJ2-2 | - | - | TRBV7-6 | CASSIQGATGELFF | TGTGCCAGCAGCATACAGGGTGCCACCGGGGAGCTGTTTTTT
TRBJ2-5 | - | - | TRBV7-9 | CASTKAGGSETQYF | TGTGCCAGCACCAAAGCCGGGGGTTCAGAGACCCAGTACTTC
TRBJ1-3 | - | - | TRBV7-2 | CASSSDKGNTIYF | TGTGCCAGCAGCTCAGACAAGGGAAACACCATATATTTT
TRBJ1-2 | TRBD1 | - | TRBV29-1 | CSVDRTGTYGYTF | TGCAGCGTTGACCGGACAGGGACCTATGGCTACACCTTC
TRBJ2-7 | TRBD2 | - | TRBV7-3 | CASSPGLAGGYEQYF | TGTGCCAGCAGCCCCGGACTAGCGGGGGGGTACGAGCAGTACTTC
TRBJ2-1 | - | few | TRBV11-3 | CASSLDRVEYNEQFF | TGTGCCAGCAGCTTAGATCGGGTCGAGTACAATGAGCAGTTCTTC
TRBJ2-5 | - | - | TRBV7-8 | CASSSHLGAEETQYF | TGTGCCAGCAGCTCACATTTGGGGGCGGAAGAGACCCAGTACTTC
TRBJ2-2 | TRBD1 | - | TRBV29-1 | CSVHSTGFGSGELFF | TGCAGCGTTCACTCGACAGGGTTTGGATCCGGGGAGCTGTTTTTT
TRBJ1-4 | TRBD1 | - | TRBV27 | CASRDREDEKLFF | TGTGCCAGCCGTGACAGGGAGGACGAAAAACTGTTTTTT
TRBJ2-7 | TRBD1 | - | TRBV29-1 | CSVRSGQGPYEQYF | TGCAGCGTTCGTTCGGGACAGGGCCCCTACGAGCAGTACTTC
TRBJ2-1 | - | - | TRBV10-3 | CAISESTRGQRYNEQFF | TGTGCCATCAGTGAGTCGACCAGAGGACAGCGATACAATGAGCAGTTCTTC
TRBJ2-1 | TRBD2 | few | TRBV5-6 | CASSLTAGDYNEQFF | TGTGCCAGCAGCTTAACAGCGGGAGATTACAATGAGCAGTTCTTC
TRBJ1-2 | TRBD1 | - | TRBV4-3 | CASSQLGQGLEGYTF | TGCGCCAGCAGCCAACTGGGACAGGGGCTTGAAGGCTACACCTTC
TRBJ1-5 | - | - | TRBV2 | CASSVRGDQPQHF | TGTGCCAGCAGTGTCCGGGGAGATCAGCCCCAGCATTTT
TRBJ1-1 | - | - | TRBV5-5 | CASKYRVLLDTEAFF | TGTGCCAGCAAGTACAGGGTTTTGTTGGACACTGAAGCTTTCTTT
TRBJ2-3 | TRBD2 | - | TRBV7-9 | CASSITLGRVSTDTQYF | TGTGCCAGCAGCATAACCCTCGGGAGGGTGAGCACAGATACGCAGTATTTT
TRBJ2-2 | - | - | TRBV10-3 | CAISESDFQNTGELFF | TGTGCCATCAGTGAGTCGGACTTTCAGAACACCGGGGAGCTGTTTTTT
TRBJ1-3 | - | - | TRBV14 | CASSRQVTGNTIYF | TGTGCCAGCAGCAGACAGGTTACTGGAAACACCATATATTTT
TRBJ1-1 | - | - | TRBV9 | CASSSGQNTEAFF | TGTGCCAGCAGCTCTGGACAGAACACTGAAGCTTTCTTT
TRBJ1-2 | - | - | TRBV4-2 | CASSQGSGVNYGYTF | TGTGCCAGCAGCCAGGGCTCCGGGGTGAACTATGGCTACACCTTC
TRBJ2-7 | - | few | TRBV7-2 | CASSPMVRPSSYEQYF | TGTGCCAGCAGCCCTATGGTGCGGCCGAGCTCCTACGAGCAGTACTTC
TRBJ1-3 | TRBD1 | - | TRBV11-2 | CASKQPGGTAGNTIYF | TGTGCCAGCAAACAGCCTGGGGGGACAGCTGGAAACACCATATATTTT
TRBJ2-1 | - | - | TRBV5-1 | CASSLERGGSYNEQFF | TGCGCCAGCAGCTTGGAAAGGGGGGGCTCCTACAATGAGCAGTTCTTC
TRBJ1-2 | - | - | TRBV19 | CASSLRTGEPPNYGYTF | TGTGCCAGTAGTCTGCGTACAGGCGAGCCTCCTAACTATGGCTACACCTTC
TRBJ2-1 | - | - | TRBV4-1 | CASSPAGTAHEQFF | TGCGCCAGCAGCCCTGCCGGGACTGCCCATGAGCAGTTCTTC
TRBJ1-5 | TRBD1 | few | TRBV2 | CASRPTGQGRNQPQHF | TGTGCCAGCAGACCCACGGGACAGGGACGCAATCAGCCCCAGCATTTT
TRBJ1-2 | - | - | TRBV12-5 | CASGLEGQYGYTF | TGTGCTAGTGGTTTAGAGGGTCAGTATGGCTACACCTTC
TRBJ2-6 | - | - | TRBV4-1 | CASSQNEGSGANVLTF | TGCGCCAGCAGCCAAAACGAGGGAAGTGGGGCCAACGTCCTGACTTTC
TRBJ2-3 | TRBD1 | - | TRBV6-6 | CASSQLQGPDTQYF | TGTGCCAGCAGTCAATTACAGGGGCCAGATACGCAGTATTTT
TRBJ1-4 | - | - | TRBV2 | CASSEDGSEKLFF | TGTGCCAGCAGCGAAGATGGGAGCGAAAAACTGTTTTTT